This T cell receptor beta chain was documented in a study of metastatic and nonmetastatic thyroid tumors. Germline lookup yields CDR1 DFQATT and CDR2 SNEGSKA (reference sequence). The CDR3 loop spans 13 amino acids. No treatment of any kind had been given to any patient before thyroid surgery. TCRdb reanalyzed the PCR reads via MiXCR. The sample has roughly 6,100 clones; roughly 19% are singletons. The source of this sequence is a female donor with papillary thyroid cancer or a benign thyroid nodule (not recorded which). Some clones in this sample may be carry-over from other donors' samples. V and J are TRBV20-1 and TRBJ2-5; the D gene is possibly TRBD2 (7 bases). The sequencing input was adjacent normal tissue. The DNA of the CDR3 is TGCAGAGGGGGGGCGAGAGGTGGGAAGACCCAGTACTTC. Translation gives CRGGARGGKTQYF.